This is a list of T cell receptor beta chains from one sample in a study of cytotoxic CD8 clonotypes in ibrutinib-treated CLL. The repertoire was sequenced with immunoSEQ multiplex PCR; TCRdb's copy has only in-frame clones and lacks some. Among 14,000 or so clones listed, approximately 52% were seen once. The specimen was PBMCs, collected at a roughly 25-month disease-progression time point, from a patient treated with ibrutinib. Source of these receptors: a human donor with chronic lymphocytic leukemia. Each CDR3 is given with its conserved first and last residue. Fields, in order: D gene, J gene, V gene, clone size, CDR3 DNA, CDR3 protein. The D gene is left open where the match is weak. Clone size is shown for a subset of rows, as once, few, many or a class of expanded clone.

. TRBJ2-3 TRBV5-5 few TGTGCCAGCAGCTTGGTGAGGCGGGGGCAAGATACGCAGTATTTT CASSLVRRGQDTQYF
. TRBJ1-4 TRBV5-6 . TGTGCCAGCAGCTCTGGGAGTGAAAAACTGTTTTTT CASSSGSEKLFF
TRBD1 TRBJ1-2 TRBV7-6 few TGTGCCAGCAGCTTAGTTAAGGGGGCGGGCTATGGCTACACCTTC CASSLVKGAGYGYTF
TRBD1 TRBJ2-7 TRBV11-3 few TGTGCCAGCAGCCCTTCGGACAGGGACTACGAGCAGTACTTC CASSPSDRDYEQYF
. TRBJ2-3 TRBV27 few TGTGCCAGCAGTCCCGGGGATACGCAGTATTTT CASSPGDTQYF
. TRBJ1-2 TRBV6-5 few TGTGCCAGCAGTCCCGGGGGCGCAGGTCGGAATGGCTACACCTTC CASSPGGAGRNGYTF
. TRBJ2-5 TRBV7-6 . TGTGCCAGCAGCGCCTACAGGGCTTACCAAGAGACCCAGTACTTC CASSAYRAYQETQYF
. TRBJ2-5 TRBV14 . TGTGCCAGCAGCCAAGGAGGGTGGGAAAGAGTAAGGACCCAGTACTTC CASSQGGWERVRTQYF
TRBD2 TRBJ2-2 TRBV30 . TGTGCCTGGGACAATGGGGGGGGAGGGCCCCCCGGGGAGCTGTTTTTT CAWDNGGGGPPGELFF
TRBD2 TRBJ2-3 TRBV11-2 . TGTGCCAGCAGCTTAGCTCCGGGACTAGGAACTAGCACAGATACGCAGTATTTT CASSLAPGLGTSTDTQYF
TRBD2 TRBJ2-7 TRBV27 few TGTGCCAGTGGACTAGCGGGGGGTGCCTACGAGCAGTACTTC CASGLAGGAYEQYF
TRBD1 TRBJ1-2 TRBV6-1 few TGTGCCAGCAGTGAAAGGAGGGGGCGCGCCTATGGCTACACCTTC CASSERRGRAYGYTF
. TRBJ1-2 TRBV6-1 . TGTGCCAGCAGTGAAGCCGGCACTTTCTATGGCTACACCTTC CASSEAGTFYGYTF
TRBD1 TRBJ2-3 TRBV6-1 . TGTGCCATCAGGGGACAGGGGGAAGATACGCAGTATTTT CAIRGQGEDTQYF
. TRBJ1-5 TRBV4-1 . TGCGCCAGCAGCCAAGCAGGGACCGGGAATCAGCCCCAGCATTTT CASSQAGTGNQPQHF
. TRBJ1-3 TRBV5-1 . TGCGCCAGCAGCTTGGGGGTTGCTGGAAACACCATATATTTT CASSLGVAGNTIYF
. TRBJ2-1 TRBV9 . TGTGCCAGCAGCGTAGCGTGGGGGGGGCCCCTCAATGAGCAGTTCTTC CASSVAWGGPLNEQFF
TRBD1 TRBJ2-7 TRBV7-9 . TGTGCCAGCAGCTCAAAAGACAGGGGGCACTTC CASSSKDRGHF
TRBD2 TRBJ2-1 TRBV10-1 . TGCGCCAGCAGTGAGCTCCTCCTAGCGGGGGGTGTCGATGAGCAGTTCTTC CASSELLLAGGVDEQFF
. TRBJ1-1 TRBV7-2 . TGTGCCAGCAGCCCGCTGCAGGGGCGGAACACTGAAGCTTTCTTT CASSPLQGRNTEAFF
. TRBJ1-2 TRBV14 . TGTGCCAGCAGCCAAGTAGTTGTAGGGGGCTACACCTTC CASSQVVVGGYTF
. TRBJ1-1 TRBV9 . TGTGCCAGCAGCCCCGTCCTCCGTGCGAACACTGAAGCTTTCTTT CASSPVLRANTEAFF
. TRBJ1-5 TRBV19 . TGTGCCAGTAGTTACAGGGAGGGCAATCAGCCCCAGCATTTT CASSYREGNQPQHF
. TRBJ2-5 TRBV15 . TGTGCCACCAGCAGTGGGAAACAAGAGACCCAGTACTTC CATSSGKQETQYF
TRBD1 TRBJ2-5 TRBV11-2 . TGTGCCAGCAGCTTAGAAGGGGGACAGGTTCGAGAGACCCAGTACTTC CASSLEGGQVRETQYF
. TRBJ1-2 TRBV5-6 . TGTGCCAGCAGCTGGGACGGCTATGGCTACACCTTC CASSWDGYGYTF
. TRBJ2-7 TRBV10-1 . TGCGCCAGCCCCCGGGGATCTCAAGGGGAGCAGTACTTC CASPRGSQGEQYF
. TRBJ2-1 TRBV5-1 . TGCGCCAGCAGTTCTAATCTTGGACAGCACTCCTACAATGAGCAGTTCTTC CASSSNLGQHSYNEQFF
. TRBJ1-2 TRBV27 . TGTGCCAGCACCACCGCAGGGGATGGCTACACCTTC CASTTAGDGYTF
. TRBJ2-7 TRBV6-1 . TGTGCCAGCAGTGTCACGACAGGCCTATACGAGCAGTACTTC CASSVTTGLYEQYF
. TRBJ2-7 TRBV6-1 . TGTGCCAGCAGTGAAGGGCAGACCTACGAGCAGTACTTC CASSEGQTYEQYF
. TRBJ2-7 TRBV14 . TGTGCCAGCAGGGGTCAGGAGTACGAGCAGTACTTC CASRGQEYEQYF
TRBD1 TRBJ2-7 TRBV19 . TGTGCCAGTAGTATCAACAGGGGCGAATACGAGCAGTACTTC CASSINRGEYEQYF
. TRBJ2-7 TRBV9 . TGTGCCAGCAGCGTAGGGGGGGGCCCTGCCCCCTACGAGCAGTACTTC CASSVGGGPAPYEQYF
. TRBJ2-7 TRBV7-6 . TGTGCCAGCAGCCCCCATGGGGGATACGAGCAGTACTTC CASSPHGGYEQYF
. TRBJ1-1 TRBV19 . TGTGCCAGTAGTATCATTGTTTTAGTGTCTCCTTGGAGCACTGAAGCTTTCTTT CASSIIVLVSPWSTEAFF